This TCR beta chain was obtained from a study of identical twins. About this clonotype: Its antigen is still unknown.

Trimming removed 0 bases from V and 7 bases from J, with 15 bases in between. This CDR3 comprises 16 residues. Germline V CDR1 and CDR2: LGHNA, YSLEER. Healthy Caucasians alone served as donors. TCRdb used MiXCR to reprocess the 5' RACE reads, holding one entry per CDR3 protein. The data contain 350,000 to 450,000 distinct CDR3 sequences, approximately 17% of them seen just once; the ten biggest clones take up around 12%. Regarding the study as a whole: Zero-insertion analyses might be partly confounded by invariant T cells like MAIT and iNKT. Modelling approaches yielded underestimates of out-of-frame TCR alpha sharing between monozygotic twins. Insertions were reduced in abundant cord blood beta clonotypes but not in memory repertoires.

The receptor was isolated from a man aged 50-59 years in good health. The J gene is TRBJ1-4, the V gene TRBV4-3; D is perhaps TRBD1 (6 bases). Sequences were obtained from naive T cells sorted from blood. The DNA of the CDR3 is TGCGCCAGCAGCCAAGATCATTTGGGGGCACCTGAAAAACTGTTTTTT. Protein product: CASSQDHLGAPEKLFF.